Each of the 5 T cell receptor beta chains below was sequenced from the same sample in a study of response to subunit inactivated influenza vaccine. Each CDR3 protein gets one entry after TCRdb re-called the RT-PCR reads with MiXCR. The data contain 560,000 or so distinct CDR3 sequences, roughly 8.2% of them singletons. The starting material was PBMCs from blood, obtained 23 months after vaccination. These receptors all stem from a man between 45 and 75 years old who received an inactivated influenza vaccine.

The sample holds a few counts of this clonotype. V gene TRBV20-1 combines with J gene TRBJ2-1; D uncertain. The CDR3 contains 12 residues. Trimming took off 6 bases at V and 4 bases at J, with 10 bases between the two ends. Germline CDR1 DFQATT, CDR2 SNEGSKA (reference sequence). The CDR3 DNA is TGCAGTGCCCTAAGGGCGTACAATGAGCAGTTCTTC. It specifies CSALRAYNEQFF.

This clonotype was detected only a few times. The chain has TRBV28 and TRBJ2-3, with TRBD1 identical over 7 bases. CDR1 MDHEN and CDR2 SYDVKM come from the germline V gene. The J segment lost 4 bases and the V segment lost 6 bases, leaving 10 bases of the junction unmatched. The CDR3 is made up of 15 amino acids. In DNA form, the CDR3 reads TGTGCCAGCAGACCCCCGGACAGGCGCCCAGATACGCAGTATTTT. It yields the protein CASRPPDRRPDTQYF.

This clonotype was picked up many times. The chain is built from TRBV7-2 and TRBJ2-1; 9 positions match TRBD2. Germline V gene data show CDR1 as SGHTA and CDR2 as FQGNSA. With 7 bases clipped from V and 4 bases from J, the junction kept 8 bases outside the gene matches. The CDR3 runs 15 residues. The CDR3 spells CASTVPGLAYNEQFF. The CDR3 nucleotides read TGTGCCAGCACCGTACCGGGACTAGCTTACAATGAGCAGTTCTTC. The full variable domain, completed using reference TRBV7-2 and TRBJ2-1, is GAGVSQSPSNKVTEKGKDVELRCDPISGHTALYWYRQSLGQGLEFLIYFQGNSAPDKSGLPSDRFSAERTGGSVSTLTIQRTQQEDSAVYLCASTVPGLAYNEQFFGPGTRLTVL.

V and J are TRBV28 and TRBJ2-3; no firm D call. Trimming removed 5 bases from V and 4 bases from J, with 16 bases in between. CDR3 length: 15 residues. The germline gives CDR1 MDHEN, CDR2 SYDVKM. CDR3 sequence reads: CASSMLMGLADTQYF. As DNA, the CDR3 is TGTGCCAGCAGTATGCTTATGGGTTTGGCAGATACGCAGTATTTT.

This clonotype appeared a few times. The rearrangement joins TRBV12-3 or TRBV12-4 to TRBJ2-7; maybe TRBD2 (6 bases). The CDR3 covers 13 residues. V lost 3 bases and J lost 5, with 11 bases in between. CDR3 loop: CASSFEGLNEQYF. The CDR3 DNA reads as TGTGCCAGCAGTTTCGAGGGACTGAACGAGCAGTACTTC.